This T cell receptor beta chain is from a study of blood T cell repertoires in COVID-19. The CDR3 is 13 residues long. Germline CDR1 reads SEHNR; CDR2 reads FQNEAQ (reference sequence). Trimming cost V 4 bases and J 9 bases, with 13 bases left between them. Clones were sequenced by immunoSEQ multiplex PCR, and TCRdb holds only the in-frame ones, with some missing. The sample holds approximately 68,000 clones; around 86% are singletons and the top ten take approximately 10%. This chain joins TRBV7-9 and TRBJ2-1, with D possibly matching TRBD1 (6 bases). The receptor was derived from a man in his sixties or seventies with active or convalescent COVID-19. The material sequenced was peripheral blood. The CDR3 protein is CASSYTGSGEQFF. The CDR3 nucleotides are TGTGCCAGCAGCTATACAGGGAGTGGTGAGCAGTTCTTC.